This TCR beta chain was sequenced for a study of T cell repertoires in ileal Crohn's disease. About the research overall: Surgery for a complication: stricturing in roughly 61%, penetrating in about 40%.

Per sample, roughly 500 nanograms of biopsy DNA were TCRB immunosequenced. Only in-frame clones appear in the TCRdb table, and some are missing; sequencing was by immunoSEQ multiplex PCR. The sample shows almost 5,500 clones, 69% of them seen only once. By sample share, this clone is medium-sized. The CDR3 has 12 amino acids. Germline V gene sequence: CDR1 KGHSH, CDR2 LQKENI. Trimming left V 5 bases short and J 7 bases short, with 10 bases between. Time point: neoterminal ileum biopsy at postoperative endoscopy, about 6 months after surgery. The sequence was obtained from an adult with Crohn's disease. What was sequenced was ileal tissue. The gene calls are TRBV18 and TRBJ2-3; maybe TRBD2 (6 bases). The CDR3 loop reads CASSTAGYTQYF. CDR3 nucleotides: TGTGCCAGCTCAACAGCGGGCTATACGCAGTATTTT.